These T cell receptor beta chains were read from a single sample in a study of cytomegalovirus exposure and HLA in healthy donors. Sequencing was performed with immunoSEQ multiplex PCR; in TCRdb, only in-frame clones are kept and a portion is missing. The sample consists of approximately 100,000 clones, over 60% of them appearing once. Sequenced material: PBMCs. Receptors were obtained from a man between 60 and 75 years old in good health and CMV-seropositive. The CDR3 runs from the conserved cysteine through the conserved F or W. The D gene is left open where the match is weak. Clone size is stated in some rows and not others, as once, few, many or a class when expanded.

j_call clone_size d_call v_call cdr3_aa cdr3_nt
TRBJ2-7 few - TRBV7-2 CASSSRQDAYEQYF TGTGCCAGCAGCTCTCGACAGGACGCCTACGAGCAGTACTTC
TRBJ2-3 - TRBD2 TRBV6-6 CASSFLAGGRGDTQYF TGTGCCAGCAGTTTCCTAGCGGGGGGCCGCGGAGATACGCAGTATTTT
TRBJ2-3 once - TRBV6-1 CASSGGGTPDTQYF TGTGCCAGCAGTGGCGGGGGCACCCCAGATACGCAGTATTTT
TRBJ1-4 - - TRBV7-9 CASSGGTVATNEKLFF TGTGCCAGCAGCGGGGGGACGGTTGCAACTAATGAAAAACTGTTTTTT
TRBJ2-1 - TRBD2 TRBV19 CASTSPTSGLYNEQFF TGTGCCAGTACCTCCCCGACTAGCGGTCTTTACAATGAGCAGTTCTTC
TRBJ1-2 medium-sized - TRBV29-1 CSAPGGGGTFNYGYTF TGCAGCGCACCCGGAGGCGGGGGCACCTTTAACTATGGCTACACCTTC
TRBJ2-7 - - TRBV5-1 CASSLLRDEQYF TGCGCCAGCAGCTTGTTGCGGGACGAGCAGTACTTC
TRBJ2-1 - - TRBV11-1 CASSSKRSYNEQFF TGTGCCAGCAGCTCCAAGCGGTCCTACAATGAGCAGTTCTTC
TRBJ1-2 few - TRBV6-6 CASTGNYGYTF TGTGCCAGCACAGGGAACTATGGCTACACCTTC
TRBJ2-1 - - TRBV5-5 CASSLGAPPSDEQFF TGTGCCAGCAGCTTGGGGGCGCCCCCGTCGGATGAGCAGTTCTTC
TRBJ2-7 - TRBD2 TRBV19 CASSVASGGAYEQYF TGTGCCAGTAGTGTCGCTAGCGGGGGGGCGTACGAGCAGTACTTC
TRBJ2-5 - TRBD2 TRBV5-1 CASSLAGAGGPLKTIKTQYF TGCGCCAGCAGCTTGGCCGGAGCGGGGGGGCCTTTAAAGACGATAAAGACCCAGTACTTC
TRBJ1-2 - - TRBV6-5 CASSPDRTNGYTF TGTGCCAGCAGCCCCGACAGGACCAATGGCTACACCTTC
TRBJ2-2 - TRBD1 TRBV5-8 CASSQDRGLLNGELFF TGTGCCAGCAGCCAAGACAGGGGGTTGTTGAACGGGGAGCTGTTTTTT
TRBJ1-3 once - TRBV5-5 CASSLRGSGGNTIYF TGTGCCAGCAGCTTGCGCGGCTCGGGGGGAAACACCATATATTTT
TRBJ1-1 - - TRBV6-5 CASSPPLLSEAFF TGTGCCAGCAGTCCACCTCTACTTAGTGAAGCTTTCTTT
TRBJ2-1 - - TRBV7-3 CASSLNSVGVNEQFF TGTGCCAGCAGCTTAAATTCGGTAGGGGTCAATGAGCAGTTCTTC
TRBJ2-2 - TRBD1 TRBV7-7 CASSLGRTGGPGELFF TGTGCCAGCAGCTTGGGCCGGACAGGGGGACCCGGGGAGCTGTTTTTT
TRBJ1-5 - - TRBV29-1 CSVKGGAGNQPQHF TGCAGCGTTAAGGGGGGGGCAGGAAATCAGCCCCAGCATTTT
TRBJ1-2 - - TRBV5-5 CASSLVRGRGYGYTF TGTGCCAGCAGCTTGGTAAGAGGCAGGGGCTATGGCTACACCTTC
TRBJ2-3 - - TRBV5-4 CASSFPGTDTQYF TGTGCCAGCAGCTTCCCCGGCACAGATACGCAGTATTTT
TRBJ2-1 - TRBD2 TRBV2 CASLRDYHNEQFF TGTGCCAGTCTCCGGGACTACCACAATGAGCAGTTCTTC
TRBJ2-5 - TRBD1 TRBV7-8 CASSFGQGPSETQYF TGTGCCAGCAGCTTCGGACAGGGGCCATCGGAGACCCAGTACTTC
TRBJ2-2 - - TRBV4-3 CASSHLPLGGAENTGELFF TGCGCCAGCAGCCACCTCCCGCTGGGGGGGGCCGAGAACACCGGGGAGCTGTTTTTT
TRBJ2-2 few TRBD1 TRBV9 CASSVSGWGQGDTGELFF TGTGCCAGCAGCGTATCAGGGTGGGGACAGGGAGACACCGGGGAGCTGTTTTTT
TRBJ1-5 - - TRBV7-2 CASSLRGSQPQHF TGTGCCAGCAGCTTGAGGGGGAGTCAGCCCCAGCATTTT
TRBJ1-5 - TRBD1 TRBV6-6 CASSQLTGAPSPPQHF TGTGCCAGCAGTCAATTGACAGGGGCCCCTTCTCCGCCCCAGCATTTT
TRBJ1-6 - - TRBV28 CASSFGFQHNSPLHF TGTGCCAGCAGTTTCGGGTTTCAGCATAATTCACCCCTCCACTTT
TRBJ1-1 - - TRBV28 CASSPTPTGSTEAFF TGTGCCAGCAGTCCGACTCCGACAGGATCCACTGAAGCTTTCTTT
TRBJ2-1 few TRBD2 TRBV6-4 CASRDSGGNEQFF TGTGCCAGCAGAGATAGCGGGGGCAATGAGCAGTTCTTC
TRBJ2-5 - - TRBV6-5 CASSTVGETQYF TGTGCCAGCAGTACCGTCGGAGAGACCCAGTACTTC
TRBJ2-5 - TRBD1 TRBV5-6 CASSHGQGGETQYF TGTGCCAGCAGCCACGGACAGGGGGGCGAGACCCAGTACTTC
TRBJ2-3 - TRBD2 TRBV5-4 CASSLLAGRTDTQYF TGTGCCAGCAGCTTACTAGCGGGGCGCACAGATACGCAGTATTTT